This T cell receptor (beta chain) was obtained from a study of regulatory T cells in long-lasting Graves disease. Looking at the study overall: Antithyroid drugs had been given to newly diagnosed Graves' patients for under 3 months.

This clonotype was observed a single time. A far larger clone lies a single base away; this is likely a read error. Time point here: newly diagnosed GD, antithyroid drugs for less than 3 months. The TCR library used RNA extracted from PBMCs. In this cohort, patients came from an endocrinology department located in Xi'an, China. Investigators prepared the TCR beta libraries by applying iRepertoire HTBI primers and Arm-PCR of CDR3 regions. TCRdb processed the multiplex PCR reads anew with MiXCR; each CDR3 protein has one entry. This repertoire shows approximately 300,000 distinct CDR3 sequences, 18% found once; its top ten account for about 36%. CDR1 SGHAT and CDR2 FQNNGV come from the germline V gene. The length of the CDR3 is 17 residues. V lost 8 bases, J lost 1 base, and 12 bases stayed unmatched.

The chain recombines TRBV11-2 with TRBJ2-3; TRBD2 aligns across 10 bases. This receptor was obtained from a female donor with Graves disease. The sample in question was peripheral blood mononuclear cells (PBMCs), obtained at new diagnosis, from a patient treated with antithyroid drugs. For the CDR3, the DNA is TGTGCCAGCGGCCCACAGCTAGCGGGGGCAGGCACAGATACGCAGTATTTT. Translation: CASGPQLAGAGTDTQYF.